Following are 16 T cell receptor beta chains from one sample sequenced in a study of shared clonotypes between healthy human individuals. The data were produced by immunoSEQ multiplex PCR, yet TCRdb's version contains in-frame clones alone and is incomplete. The repertoire has 450,000 to 500,000 clones, roughly 85% of them found once; the top ten carry approximately 12%. Sequencing was done on a sample of PBMCs. These receptor sequences come from a woman aged 40 to 50 in good health. Some clones in this sample may be carry-over from other donors' samples.

The V call is TRBV19, the J call TRBJ1-5; D not certain. The CDR3 contains 15 residues. Trimming took off 1 base at V and 1 base at J, with 8 bases between the two ends. The germline gives CDR1 LNHDA, CDR2 SQIVND (reference sequence). CDR3 coding DNA: TGTGCCAGTAGTATAGTGGGCGGGAGCAATCAGCCCCAGCATTTT. It is translated as CASSIVGGSNQPQHF.

The rearrangement uses TRBV18 and TRBJ2-2; D is possibly TRBD2 (6 bases). V lost 8 bases, J lost 1 base, and 17 bases lay in between. This CDR3 region has 16 residues. CDR1 is KGHSH and CDR2 is LQKENI in the germline V gene. The CDR3 reads CASPSRGTVNTGELFF. CDR3 DNA: TGTGCCAGCCCCTCTCGGGGGACCGTGAACACCGGGGAGCTGTTTTTT. Complete variable domain (other parts from reference TRBV18 and TRBJ2-2): NAGVMQNPRHLVRRRGQEARLRCSPMKGHSHVYWYRQLPEEGLKFMVYLQKENIIDESGMPKERFSAEFPKEGPSILRIQQVVRGDSAAYFCASPSRGTVNTGELFFGEGSRLTVL.

This chain connects TRBV14 to TRBJ2-1, with TRBD2 matching 11 bases. This CDR3 has 16 amino acids. CDR1 and CDR2 (germline): SGHDN, FVKESK. The J segment lost 10 bases and the V segment lost 2 bases, leaving 10 bases of the junction unmatched. CDR3 coding DNA: TGTGCCAGCAGCCAACAGGGACTAGCGGCGTACAGGGAGCAGTTCTTC. Protein product: CASSQQGLAAYREQFF.

The V call is TRBV4-2, the J call TRBJ2-3; D is unclear. This CDR3 has 14 residues. V was pared by 3 bases and J by 1 base, with 8 bases between. CDR1 LGHNA and CDR2 YNFKEQ come from the germline V gene. The CDR3 bases are TGTGCCAGCAGCCAGCCGGAACGCACAGATACGCAGTATTTT. Translating gives CASSQPERTDTQYF.

This clone was seen ten or more times. J is TRBJ1-2 and V is TRBV6-5, with unresolved D. V was cut by 5 bases and J by 8 bases, with 12 bases left in between. The CDR3 covers 12 residues. Germline CDR1 is MNHEY and CDR2 is SVGAGI. The CDR3 sequence is CASSNKLGGYTF. CDR3 coding DNA: TGTGCCAGCAGTAATAAACTCGGGGGCTACACCTTC.

J is TRBJ1-2 and V is TRBV7-9; D not resolved. Germline V gene sequence: CDR1 SEHNR, CDR2 FQNEAQ (reference sequence). The CDR3 contains 14 residues. V gave up 7 bases and J gave up 8 bases, with 20 bases separating them. The CDR3 DNA is TGTGCCAGCACCCAGCCCGGTCAAGTGGCGGGCTACACCTTC. It translates to CASTQPGQVAGYTF. The variable domain in full, with the rest retrieved from reference TRBV7-9 and TRBJ1-2, is DTGVSQNPRHKITKRGQNVTFRCDPISEHNRLYWYRQTLGQGPEFLTYFQNEAQLEKSRLLSDRFSAERPKGSFSTLEIQRTEQGDSAMYLCASTQPGQVAGYTFGSGTRLTVV.

This clone was recorded a few times. Additional DNA sequences in this sample encode the identical CDR3. This chain joins TRBV7-2 and TRBJ1-2; TRBD1 matches 8 bases. Unmatched junction bases numbered 3, after V lost 5 bases and J lost 4 bases. The germline gives CDR1 SGHTA, CDR2 FQGNSA. The CDR3 consists of 13 residues. The CDR3 here is CASSGDRRYGYTF. For the CDR3, the DNA is TGTGCCAGCAGCGGGGACAGGCGCTATGGCTACACCTTC. Full variable domain (outside the CDR3, taken from reference TRBV7-2 and TRBJ1-2): GAGVSQSPSNKVTEKGKDVELRCDPISGHTALYWYRQSLGQGLEFLIYFQGNSAPDKSGLPSDRFSAERTGGSVSTLTIQRTQQEDSAVYLCASSGDRRYGYTFGSGTRLTVV.

The chain is built from TRBV5-1 and TRBJ2-7; D could derive from TRBD1 or TRBD2 (5 bases each). The V end lost 8 bases, the J end lost 0 bases, and 15 bases lay between the germline ends. This CDR3 is built from 14 residues. Germline V lookup: CDR1 SGHRS, CDR2 YFSETQ. The CDR3, as DNA: TGCGCCAGTAGCCAACCAGGGAGCTCCTACGAGCAGTACTTC. It translates to CASSQPGSSYEQYF.

This clone came up a few times. The same CDR3 also results from other DNA sequences found in this sample. The CDR3 DNA reads TGTGCCAGCAGCGGAGACAGACGGTATGGCTACACCTTC. Encoded protein: CASSGDRRYGYTF. This chain connects TRBV7-2 to TRBJ1-2, with a weak D call TRBD1 (5 bases). The germline V gene has CDR1 SGHTA and CDR2 FQGNSA. The CDR3 totals 13 residues. Trimming took 5 bases from V and 5 from J, leaving 12 bases between them.

This chain joins TRBV2 and TRBJ2-7; the match to TRBD1 covers 7 bases. V shed 8 bases and J 0 bases; nucleotides not matched to a gene: 4. Germline-derived CDR1 and CDR2 are SNHLY and FYNNEI. The CDR3 is 13 amino acids. DNA for the CDR3: TGTGCCAGCCGGGACAGTTCCTCCTACGAGCAGTACTTC. It translates to CASRDSSSYEQYF.

V and J are TRBV19 and TRBJ2-7; 8 nucleotides match TRBD2. Trimming at V came to 5 bases and at J to 6 bases, leaving 9 bases not matched to a gene. The CDR3 length is 14 residues. Germline lookup yields CDR1 LNHDA and CDR2 SQIVND (reference sequence). DNA of the CDR3: TGTGCCAGTAGTCCTCCGGGACTAGAGCGCGAGCAGTACTTC. Amino acids: CASSPPGLEREQYF.

The chain links TRBV5-1 to TRBJ2-2; 7 bases agree with TRBD1. The junction had 7 bases not matched to a gene; V was cut back by 2 bases and J by 6 bases. The CDR3 contains 15 residues. The germline CDR1 and CDR2 sequences are SGHRS and YFSETQ. CDR3 coding DNA: TGCGCCAGCAGCTTCTCCGGGACAGAGGCCGGGGAGCTGTTTTTT. It translates to CASSFSGTEAGELFF.

The chain carries TRBV27 and TRBJ2-1; 10 nucleotides line up with TRBD2. Trimming at V came to 3 bases and at J to 7 bases, leaving 6 bases not matched to a gene. CDR1 and CDR2 (germline): MNHEY, SMNVEV (reference sequence). The CDR3 consists of 15 residues. Here the CDR3 reads CASSFGTSGKNEQFF. The CDR3, as DNA: TGTGCCAGCAGTTTTGGCACTAGCGGGAAAAATGAGCAGTTCTTC.

The genes are TRBV19 and TRBJ1-2, with D possibly being TRBD1 (6 bases). The CDR3 covers 16 residues. V lost 8 bases and J lost 6, with 25 bases in between. From germline, CDR1 is LNHDA and CDR2 SQIVND (reference sequence). The CDR3 is CASGDLGFRGGDGYTF. DNA for the CDR3: TGTGCCAGTGGAGACCTGGGGTTCAGGGGAGGAGATGGCTACACCTTC.

CDR3 in amino acids: CASSYPPLGPAFF. The DNA of the CDR3 is TGTGCCAGCAGTTATCCCCCCCTAGGTCCAGCTTTCTTT. V is TRBV6-5 and J is TRBJ1-1; D is unresolved. The CDR3 runs to 13 residues. The ends were cut back, 3 bases at V and 10 bases at J, with 15 bases in the middle. Germline CDR1 reads MNHEY; CDR2 reads SVGAGI.

This clone appeared a single time. The chain is built from TRBV27 and TRBJ1-1; D possibly corresponds to TRBD1 (5 bases). The CDR3 runs to 13 residues. The V and J ends lost 3 bases and 3 bases respectively, with 8 bases between them. The germline gives CDR1 MNHEY, CDR2 SMNVEV (reference sequence). The CDR3 protein is CASSLGRYTEAFF. The CDR3 DNA reads TGTGCCAGCAGTTTGGGACGGTACACTGAAGCTTTCTTT.